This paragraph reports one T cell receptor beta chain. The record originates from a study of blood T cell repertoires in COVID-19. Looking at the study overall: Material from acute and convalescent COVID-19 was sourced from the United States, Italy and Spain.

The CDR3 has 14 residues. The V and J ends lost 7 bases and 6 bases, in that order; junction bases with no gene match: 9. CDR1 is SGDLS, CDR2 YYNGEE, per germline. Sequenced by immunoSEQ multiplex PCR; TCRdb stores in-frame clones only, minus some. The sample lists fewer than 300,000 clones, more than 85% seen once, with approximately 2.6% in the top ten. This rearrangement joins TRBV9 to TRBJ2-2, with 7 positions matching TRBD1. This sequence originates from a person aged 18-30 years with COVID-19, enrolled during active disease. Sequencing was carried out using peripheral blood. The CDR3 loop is CASGGQEGAGELFF. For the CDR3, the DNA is TGTGCCAGCGGAGGACAGGAAGGGGCCGGGGAGCTGTTTTTT.